What follows are 18 T cell receptor beta chains derived from one specimen sequenced in a study of T cells in Graves' hyperthyroidism and ophthalmopathy. TCR beta CDR3 regions were amplified from RNA transcripts. Initially, a first-round RT-PCR of the TCR CDR3 employed the HTBI primer set. Each CDR3 protein is one row after TCRdb ran MiXCR on the multiplex PCR reads. The sample lists fewer than 400,000 distinct CDR3 sequences; around a quarter were seen once. Sequenced sample: blood. The receptors were gathered from a man aged 45-60 years with Graves' hyperthyroidism.

Ten or more counts support this clonotype. The chain recombines TRBV7-2 with TRBJ2-4; D may match TRBD1 or TRBD2 (5 bases each). The CDR3 sequence is 14 residues long. Between the trimmed V and J ends, which lost 4 bases and 8 bases, there was a span of 15 bases. CDR1 SGHTA and CDR2 FQGNSA come from the germline V gene. The CDR3 DNA reads TGTGCCAGCAGCTCAGACAGAGGAGCGGACATTCAGTACTTC. Amino acid sequence: CASSSDRGADIQYF.

This chain uses TRBV3-1 with TRBJ2-2, with 7 bases lining up with TRBD1. Germline trimming cut 5 bases from V and 6 bases from J; bases unmatched to any gene: 6. The germline gives CDR1 LGHDT, CDR2 YNNKEL (reference sequence). CDR3 length equals 14 residues. The CDR3 bases are TGTGCCAGCAGCGTCACTACAGGGGCCGGGGAGCTGTTTTTT. It encodes CASSVTTGAGELFF.

This clonotype was seen only once. Germline is not matched at one junction end, which may reflect a read error. V usage is TRBV20-1 and J usage is TRBJ1-1, with TRBD1 identical over 9 bases. The V gene's germline CDR1 is DFQATT and CDR2 SNEGSKA (reference sequence). The length of the CDR3 is 15 residues. The CDR3, as DNA: TGCAGTCCTAGAGGTGGACAGGGGAGGGACACTGAATCTTTCTTT. This gives the protein CSPRGGQGRDTESFF.

This clonotype was seen at least ten times. The gene calls are TRBV12-3 or TRBV12-4 and TRBJ2-1; 8 nucleotides agree with TRBD2. The CDR3 sequence is 14 residues long. Losses at the gene ends were 5 bases for V and 8 bases for J; bases not matched to a gene: 8. The CDR3 sequence is CASSPTLLADEQFF. The CDR3 DNA reads TGTGCCAGCAGTCCCACCCTACTAGCGGATGAGCAGTTCTTC.

The sample holds a few counts of this clonotype. This chain joins TRBV5-1 and TRBJ2-7; 7 bases are a match to TRBD2. Germline V gives CDR1 SGHRS, CDR2 YFSETQ. The V gene end was trimmed by 6 bases and the J gene end by 0 bases; junction bases not matched to a gene: 12. This CDR3 is built from 16 residues. CDR3 DNA: TGCGCCAGCAAGGAGCGGGAAACCCTAAGCTCCTACGAGCAGTACTTC. It encodes CASKERETLSSYEQYF.

V usage is TRBV11-3 and J usage is TRBJ2-1; 11 positions match TRBD2. Germline-derived CDR1 and CDR2 are SGHNT and YENEEA. This CDR3 contains 18 residues. Losses at the gene ends were 5 bases for V and 1 base for J; bases not matched to a gene: 10. The CDR3 reads CASSRLTSGDKSYNEQFF. CDR3 coding DNA: TGTGCCAGCAGCCGTCTGACTAGCGGGGACAAATCCTACAATGAGCAGTTCTTC.

The J gene is TRBJ2-2, the V gene TRBV7-3; D is possibly TRBD2 (6 bases). V was trimmed by 5 bases and J by 4 bases, leaving 14 bases between them. In germline, CDR1 is SGHTA, CDR2 FQGTGA. The CDR3 length is 15 residues. The CDR3 nucleotides are TGTGCCAGCAGCCCGGGGGTAGGGTTCACCGGGGAGCTGTTTTTT. Its protein is CASSPGVGFTGELFF.

The chain links TRBV11-2 to TRBJ2-6; perhaps TRBD1 as D (6 bases). Trimming pared 6 bases from V and 1 base from J, leaving 22 bases between. The germline gives CDR1 SGHAT, CDR2 FQNNGV. The CDR3 is made up of 19 amino acids. The CDR3 sequence is CASSQRRATGSSGANVLTF. The CDR3 coding sequence is TGTGCCAGCAGTCAACGCCGGGCCACAGGGTCGTCTGGGGCCAACGTCCTGACTTTC.

This clonotype was seen more than once but under ten times. The CDR3 loop reads CASAAGGPGETQYF. For the CDR3, the DNA is TGTGCCAGTGCCGCGGGAGGGCCCGGGGAGACCCAGTACTTC. The chain joins TRBV19 to TRBJ2-5; 9 bases are a match to TRBD2. J gave up 5 bases and V 8 bases, and 9 bases lay outside the gene matches. The CDR3 contains 14 residues. Per the germline V gene, CDR1 is LNHDA and CDR2 is SQIVND (reference sequence).

In its sample, this clonotype was seen once. A much bigger clone sits one base away, suggesting this may be a read error. V usage is TRBV7-3 and J usage is TRBJ2-5, with a possible D match to TRBD2 (7 bases). Germline lookup yields CDR1 SGHTA and CDR2 FQGTGA. The CDR3 covers 14 residues. Trimming stripped 11 bases from V and 4 bases from J, with 20 bases between. CDR3 sequence: CAWTIRGAGETQYF. The CDR3 DNA reads TGTGCCTGGACAATACGGGGGGCAGGAGAGACCCAGTACTTC.

This clonotype was observed a handful of times. The chain carries TRBV30 and TRBJ2-5, with TRBD1 as a possible D gene (6 bases). Germline assignment: CDR1 GTSNPN and CDR2 SVGIG (reference sequence). Trimming pared 2 bases from V and 4 bases from J, leaving 8 bases between. The CDR3 consists of 12 residues. CDR3 protein: CAWSQGRETQYF. DNA of the CDR3: TGTGCCTGGAGTCAGGGGAGAGAGACCCAGTACTTC.

This rearrangement joins TRBV5-1 to TRBJ1-4; D may be TRBD1 (5 bases). The CDR3 covers 15 residues. The germline CDR1 and CDR2 sequences are SGHRS and YFSETQ. With 0 bases removed from V and 8 bases from J, the gap between germline ends came to 14 bases. DNA of the CDR3: TGCGCCAGCAGCTTGGTCCCAGGGACTGGAGAAAAACTGTTTTTT. This translates into CASSLVPGTGEKLFF.

The V call is TRBV20-1, the J call TRBJ2-3, with a weak D call TRBD1 (6 bases). The ends were cut back, 5 bases at V and 4 bases at J, with 10 bases in the middle. This CDR3 has 12 residues. CDR1 and CDR2 from the germline V gene are DFQATT and SNEGSKA (reference sequence). CDR3 region: CSAWTVPDTQYF. Written as DNA, the CDR3 is TGCAGTGCTTGGACAGTTCCAGATACGCAGTATTTT.

The table lists this clonotype with a few counts. The chain links TRBV6-6 to TRBJ2-1; 13 nucleotides agree with TRBD2. After removal of 2 bases from V and 5 bases from J, the junction contained 12 bases not matched to a gene. From germline, CDR1 is MNHNY and CDR2 SVGAGI (reference sequence). This CDR3 comprises 19 residues. For the CDR3, the DNA is TGTGCCAGCAGTTACCCCGCGGGACTAGCGGGATTACAGGACAATGAGCAGTTCTTC. Amino acid sequence: CASSYPAGLAGLQDNEQFF.

In this sample, this clonotype turned up a few times. The rearrangement uses TRBV10-3 and TRBJ2-2; 8 bases align to TRBD2. V was pared by 0 bases and J by 0 bases, with 6 bases of the junction left unmatched. The CDR3 is 18 residues long. The germline V gene encodes CDR1 ENHRY and CDR2 SYGVKD. The CDR3 DNA is TGTGCCATCAGTGAGTCGAGTCCGGGACTAGCGAACACCGGGGAGCTGTTTTTT. As protein: CAISESSPGLANTGELFF.

This clonotype came up many times. The V and J genes are TRBV7-3 and TRBJ2-1, with 9 nucleotides matching TRBD2. The trim removed 2 bases at V and 7 bases at J, leaving 6 bases unmatched. The length of the CDR3 is 15 residues. Germline V gene lookup returns CDR1 SGHTA and CDR2 FQGTGA. The CDR3 is CASSLGVSGSNEQFF. CDR3 bases: TGTGCCAGCAGCTTAGGCGTTAGCGGGAGTAATGAGCAGTTCTTC. Together with reference TRBV7-3 and TRBJ2-1, the CDR3 gives the full variable domain: GAGVSQTPSNKVTEKGKYVELRCDPISGHTALYWYRQSLGQGPEFLIYFQGTGAADDSGLPNDRFFAVRPEGSVSTLKIQRTERGDSAVYLCASSLGVSGSNEQFFGPGTRLTVL.

A few counts support this clonotype. The V and J genes are TRBV20-1 and TRBJ2-5; D is uncertain. This CDR3 comprises 16 residues. V gave up 0 bases and J gave up 5 bases, with 19 bases separating them. Per germline, CDR1 DFQATT and CDR2 SNEGSKA (reference sequence). The CDR3 DNA sequence: TGCAGTGCTAGAGATCCCCTACCTATGAGCTCTGAGACCCAGTACTTC. Translating gives CSARDPLPMSSETQYF.

This clonotype has a handful of counts. CDR3 sequence: CASSTSGGSGEQFF. Here the CDR3 DNA reads TGTGCCAGTAGTACGTCGGGAGGATCGGGAGAGCAGTTCTTC. This chain links TRBV19 with TRBJ2-1, with TRBD2 matching 7 bases. The V segment lost 4 bases and the J segment 10 bases; nucleotides outside the gene matches: 10. CDR3 length equals 14 residues. The V gene's germline CDR1 is LNHDA and CDR2 SQIVND (reference sequence).